What follows describes a single T cell receptor beta chain. Its antigen remains unknown. The data belong to a study of beta chain features in type 1 diabetes. Overall study results and limits: All four CD4+ subsets of Type 1 diabetes patients contained TCRB CDR3s that were moderately but significantly shorter.

The CDR3 runs 14 residues. CDR1 and CDR2 from the germline V gene are MNHNS and SASEGT. V was trimmed by 1 base and J by 6 bases, leaving 13 bases between them. Investigators reverse transcribed all isolated RNA, so they sequenced expressed TCRB transcripts. Assay: immunoSEQ multiplex PCR; the TCRdb copy retains only in-frame clones and omits some. In the table there are 600,000 to 700,000 clones, around 12% of which are singletons. The specimen sequenced was naive CD4+ T cells from blood. This TCR came from a man aged 30 to 39 with type 1 diabetes. The V gene is TRBV6-1, the J gene TRBJ2-7; no definite D call. DNA for the CDR3: TGTGCCAGCAGTGAAGGTGGGGTATTGGGCGAGCAGTACTTC. Translating it yields CASSEGGVLGEQYF.